One TCR beta chain is described in this entry. The germline CDR1 and CDR2 sequences are MNHEY and SVGAGI. CDR3 length: 14 residues. Trimming cost V 5 bases and J 9 bases; bases outside gene matches: 7. Using immunoSEQ multiplex PCR, the repertoire was profiled, and TCRdb retains in-frame clones only, with some absent. Of tens of thousands of clones listed, around 90% are singletons. This sample is part of a study of technical replicates of blood from several donors. The source material was T cells isolated from PBMCs. This rearrangement joins TRBV6-5 to TRBJ2-1; 10 nucleotides align to TRBD2. The TCR sequence derives from a human donor in good health. The CDR3 region is CASSSGREIPEQFF. DNA of the CDR3: TGTGCCAGCAGTAGCGGGAGGGAGATCCCTGAGCAGTTCTTC.